One sample yielded the 8 T cell receptor beta chains listed below, sequenced in a study of regulatory T cells in long-lasting Graves disease. Investigators prepared the TCR beta libraries by applying iRepertoire HTBI primers and Arm-PCR of CDR3 regions. TCRdb analysed the multiplex PCR reads with MiXCR anew, one entry per CDR3 protein. The sample carries more than 300,000 distinct CDR3 sequences, around 11% recorded once. As for time point: newly diagnosed GD, antithyroid drugs for less than 3 months. PBMCs were the source of the RNA used for TCR sequencing. These same data were also listed under a study on T cells in Graves' hyperthyroidism and ophthalmopathy.

Here the sequenced sample was peripheral blood mononuclear cells (PBMCs), taken at new diagnosis, from a patient treated with antithyroid drugs. These receptors were taken from a woman between 18 and 29 years old with Graves disease.

This clonotype appeared many times. The chain combines TRBV7-6 with TRBJ1-2; D is possibly TRBD1 (6 bases). The CDR3 has 12 residues. The V end lost 5 bases, the J end lost 3 bases, and 7 bases lay between the germline ends. Germline values: CDR1 SGHVS, CDR2 FNYEAQ. The CDR3 spells CASSGQYYGYTF. The CDR3 nucleotides read TGTGCCAGCAGCGGACAGTACTATGGCTACACCTTC.

The sample holds many counts of this clonotype. This chain connects TRBV7-6 to TRBJ1-2, with 10 bases fitting TRBD1. Germline V gene lookup returns CDR1 SGHVS and CDR2 FNYEAQ. The CDR3 has 13 residues. V lost 3 bases and J lost 6; bases outside the gene matches: 1. In DNA form, the CDR3 reads TGTGCCAGCAGCTTTGGGACAGGGGATGGCTACACCTTC. Residues: CASSFGTGDGYTF.

The V call is TRBV4-3, the J call TRBJ2-5, with 7 bases identical to TRBD2. Trimming at V came to 4 bases and at J to 5 bases, leaving 10 bases not matched to a gene. The CDR3 is 15 amino acids. Germline CDR1 is LGHNA and CDR2 is YSLEER. CDR3 bases: TGCGCCAGCAGCCGATGGGAACGGGGAGGGGAGACCCAGTACTTC. Translation gives CASSRWERGGETQYF.

V gene TRBV6-1 combines with J gene TRBJ2-3; 9 positions match TRBD2. The CDR3 is 17 residues long. CDR1 MNHNS and CDR2 SASEGT come from the germline V gene. The trim removed 6 bases at V and 0 bases at J, leaving 10 bases unmatched. The CDR3 reads CASSLTSGTSSTDTQYF. CDR3 bases: TGTGCCAGCAGCCTGACTAGCGGAACATCTAGCACAGATACGCAGTATTTT.

Many counts were recorded for this clonotype. The genes are TRBV11-3 and TRBJ2-1; possible D gene TRBD2, 5 bases. The CDR3 has 14 residues. V lost 5 bases to trimming and J lost 8 bases, with 16 bases between them. Germline CDR1 reads SGHNT; CDR2 reads YENEEA. The CDR3 nucleotides read TGTGCCAGCAGCCCGTCCTTCCGGGGATATGAGCAGTTCTTC. This sequence encodes CASSPSFRGYEQFF.

This clonotype was counted between two and nine times. This chain joins TRBV7-2 and TRBJ2-2; D uncertain. The CDR3 has 13 amino acids. Trimming stripped 4 bases from V and 7 bases from J, with 10 bases between. Germline V gene data show CDR1 as SGHTA and CDR2 as FQGNSA. CDR3: CASSSSRSGELFF. CDR3 DNA: TGTGCCAGCAGCTCAAGTAGGAGCGGGGAGCTGTTTTTT.

This clonotype was seen many times. This rearrangement joins TRBV2 to TRBJ2-1; no clear D gene. V was pared by 4 bases and J by 0 bases, with 10 bases between. This CDR3 contains 15 residues. Germline CDR1 is SNHLY and CDR2 is FYNNEI. In nucleotides, the CDR3 is TGTGCCAGCAGTGCTCGAGCGAGCTCCTACAATGAGCAGTTCTTC. Translating gives CASSARASSYNEQFF. Variable domain in full (rest from reference TRBV2 and TRBJ2-1): EPEVTQTPSHQVTQMGQEVILRCVPISNHLYFYWYRQILGQKVEFLVSFYNNEISEKSEIFDDQFSVERPDGSNFTLKIRSTKLEDSAMYFCASSARASSYNEQFFGPGTRLTVL.

Many counts were recorded for this clonotype. The gene calls are TRBV27 and TRBJ2-2, with D hard to call. There are 16 residues in the CDR3. Trimming took off 3 bases at V and 0 bases at J, with 11 bases between the two ends. Germline V lookup: CDR1 MNHEY, CDR2 SMNVEV (reference sequence). The CDR3 loop is CASSLSATANTGELFF. CDR3 nucleotide sequence: TGTGCCAGCAGTTTGTCGGCCACCGCGAACACCGGGGAGCTGTTTTTT.